Shown below are 5 T cell receptor beta chains from a single sample sequenced in a study of T cells in Graves' hyperthyroidism and ophthalmopathy. Amplification of TCR beta CDR3 regions used RNA as the template. HTBI primers were employed in a first-round RT-PCR of the TCR CDR3. TCRdb analysed the multiplex PCR reads with MiXCR anew, one entry per CDR3 protein. Of 500,000 to 650,000 distinct CDR3 sequences listed, 40% to 50% are singletons. The sample taken for sequencing was peripheral blood or thyroid tissue (not recorded which). Receptor source: an adult woman with Graves' disease, either hyperthyroidism or ophthalmopathy (not recorded which).

The rearrangement joins TRBV19 to TRBJ1-5; D remains ambiguous. The CDR3 runs to 13 residues. Per the germline V gene, CDR1 is LNHDA and CDR2 is SQIVND (reference sequence). Trimming took 3 bases from V and 4 from J, leaving 7 bases between them. This chain's CDR3 is CASSIVQNQPQHF. CDR3 nucleotides: TGTGCCAGTAGTATTGTGCAAAATCAGCCCCAGCATTTT. The full variable domain, its missing parts supplied by reference TRBV19 and TRBJ1-5, is DGGITQSPKYLFRKEGQNVTLSCEQNLNHDAMYWYRQDPGQGLRLIYYSQIVNDFQKGDIAEGYSVSREKKESFPLTVTSAQKNPTAFYLCASSIVQNQPQHFGDGTRLSIL.

In its sample, this clonotype was seen many times. The chain carries TRBV20-1 and TRBJ1-2; maybe TRBD1 (5 bases). There are 16 residues in the CDR3. The V end was cut by 2 bases, the J end by 4 bases, with 20 bases between. Germline CDR1 DFQATT, CDR2 SNEGSKA (reference sequence). Here the CDR3 DNA reads TGCAGTGCTAGAACCCCGGGGCTTTTCAACCGCTATGGCTACACCTTC. Protein product: CSARTPGLFNRYGYTF.

In regard to this clonotype: It may be a read error: a sequence one base away is much more abundant. The chain is built from TRBV5-1 and TRBJ2-7; D is uncertain. The CDR3 consists of 14 residues. Trimming stripped 7 bases from V and 0 bases from J, with 14 bases between. Germline CDR1 reads SGHRS; CDR2 reads YFSETQ. In nucleotides, the CDR3 is TGCGCCAGCGGGTCCTCCTCGGACTCCTACGAGCAGTACTTC. This sequence encodes CASGSSSDSYEQYF.

The CDR3 is CASSMKRRLEAFF. CDR3 nucleotides: TGTGCCAGTAGTATGAAGAGACGTCTTGAAGCTTTCTTT. The rearrangement links TRBV19 to TRBJ1-1, with no clear D. From germline, CDR1 is LNHDA and CDR2 SQIVND (reference sequence). The CDR3 loop spans 13 amino acids. Trimming took 3 bases from V and 7 from J, leaving 12 bases between them.

The J gene is TRBJ2-5, the V gene TRBV7-9; 13 nucleotides line up with TRBD2. The V and J ends lost 4 bases and 7 bases, in that order; junction bases with no gene match: 9. Per the germline V gene, CDR1 is SEHNR and CDR2 is FQNEAQ (reference sequence). The CDR3 is 16 amino acids. CDR3 nucleotide sequence: TGTGCCAGCAGCTCCAGGACTAGCGGGAGAGGAGGGACCCAGTACTTC. Its translation is CASSSRTSGRGGTQYF.